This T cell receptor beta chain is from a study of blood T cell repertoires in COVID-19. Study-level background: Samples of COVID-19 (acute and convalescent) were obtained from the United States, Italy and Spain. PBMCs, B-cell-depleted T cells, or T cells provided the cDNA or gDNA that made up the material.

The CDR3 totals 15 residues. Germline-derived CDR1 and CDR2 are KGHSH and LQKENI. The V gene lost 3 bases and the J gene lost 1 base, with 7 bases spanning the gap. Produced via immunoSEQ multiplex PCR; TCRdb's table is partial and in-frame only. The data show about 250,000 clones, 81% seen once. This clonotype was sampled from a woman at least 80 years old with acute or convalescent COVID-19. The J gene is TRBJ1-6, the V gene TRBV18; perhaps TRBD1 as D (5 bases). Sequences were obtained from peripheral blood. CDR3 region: CASSPQGSYNSPLHF. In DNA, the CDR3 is TGTGCCAGCTCACCTCAGGGTTCCTATAATTCACCCCTCCACTTT.